This TCR beta chain is drawn from a study of control samples from healthy donors and cancer patients. The V gene's germline CDR1 is MNHEY and CDR2 SVGEGT. This CDR3 is built from 19 residues. V lost 0 bases, J lost 0 bases, and 18 bases lay in between. TCRdb's copy holds only in-frame clones and misses some; the assay was immunoSEQ multiplex PCR. The sample lists 120,000 or so clones, 88% seen once, with roughly 4% in the top ten. The TCR comes from a woman in her sixties with lung cancer. V and J are TRBV6-2 or TRBV6-3 and TRBJ1-5; TRBD1 might be the D (5 bases). The specimen sequenced was PBMCs. Here the CDR3 DNA reads TGTGCCAGCAGTTACTCGAGTCCCGGGGGACTCTATAGCAATCAGCCCCAGCATTTT. Translating it yields CASSYSSPGGLYSNQPQHF.